The present T cell receptor (beta chain) was sequenced within a study of lymphopenia after photon versus proton radiotherapy. Study-wide results and limits: After lymphocyte nadir, photon-treated repertoires showed oligoclonal expansion, especially CD8+ Temra.

This clone was detected only a few times. Its matching antigen is unknown. The CDR3 spans 14 residues. Trimming at V came to 4 bases and at J to 2 bases, leaving 4 bases not matched to a gene. Germline V gene lookup returns CDR1 SGHRS and CDR2 YFSETQ. The table came from immunoSEQ multiplex PCR; TCRdb's copy has only in-frame clones and leaves some out. The sample has several thousand clones, around 90% seen once. This TCR came from an elderly man with cholangiocarcinoma. This chain connects TRBV5-1 to TRBJ1-1; 8 bases are shared with TRBD1. Sequenced material: peripheral blood, taken from a patient treated with photon-based radiotherapy. The CDR3 reads CASSPDRANTEAFF. In nucleotides, the CDR3 is TGCGCCAGCAGCCCGGACAGGGCTAACACTGAAGCTTTCTTT.